The 9 T cell receptor beta chains below were found in one sample sequenced in a study of blood T cell repertoires in COVID-19. This table comes from immunoSEQ multiplex PCR, and its TCRdb copy is limited to in-frame clones, with some not included. This table has approximately 190,000 clones, over 70% appearing once. The sample comprised peripheral blood. These receptors all come from a man in his 60s with acute or convalescent COVID-19.

This chain connects TRBV11-2 to TRBJ1-2, with D hard to call. In germline, CDR1 is SGHAT, CDR2 FQNNGV. The ends were cut back, 4 bases at V and 8 bases at J, with 11 bases in the middle. The CDR3 is 12 amino acids. As DNA, the CDR3 is TGTGCCAGCAGCTCCCGATTCGGGGGCTACACCTTC. Amino acid sequence: CASSSRFGGYTF.

The chain has TRBV3-1 (or the pseudogene TRBV3-2) and TRBJ1-1; TRBD1 matches 7 bases. CDR3 size: 14 residues. After removal of 4 bases from V and 8 bases from J, the junction contained 10 bases not matched to a gene. The V gene's germline CDR1 is LGHDT and CDR2 YNNKEL (reference sequence). Written as DNA, the CDR3 is TGTGCCAGCAGCCGGAACTTAGGGACAGTCGAAGCTTTCTTT. Amino acid sequence: CASSRNLGTVEAFF.

This clone was counted only a few times. The CDR3: CASSIGDRGNTEAFF. The CDR3 DNA reads as TGTGCCAGTAGTATAGGGGACAGGGGGAACACTGAAGCTTTCTTT. The V call is TRBV19, the J call TRBJ1-1, with 10 positions matching TRBD1. The V segment lost 1 base and the J segment 1 base; nucleotides outside the gene matches: 0. The CDR3 is 15 amino acids. CDR1 and CDR2 from the germline V gene are LNHDA and SQIVND (reference sequence). Based on the CDR3 plus reference TRBV19 and TRBJ1-1, the full variable domain is DGGITQSPKYLFRKEGQNVTLSCEQNLNHDAMYWYRQDPGQGLRLIYYSQIVNDFQKGDIAEGYSVSREKKESFPLTVTSAQKNPTAFYLCASSIGDRGNTEAFFGQGTRLTVV.

J is TRBJ1-6 and V is TRBV11-2, with a tentative D call TRBD1 (6 bases). The CDR3 length is 15 residues. Germline values: CDR1 SGHAT, CDR2 FQNNGV. Trimming pared 0 bases from V and 7 bases from J, leaving 10 bases between. The CDR3 nucleotides are TGTGCCAGCAGCTTAGAACGGACAGCCAATTCACCCCTCCACTTT. Amino acid sequence: CASSLERTANSPLHF.

The genes are TRBV5-3 and TRBJ2-7; the match to TRBD2 covers 8 bases. TRBV5-3 is placed among ORFs of uncertain function. J gave up 1 base and V 2 bases, and 5 bases lay outside the gene matches. The CDR3 totals 15 residues. CDR3 amino acids: CARSFPGLDSYEQYF. In nucleotides, the CDR3 is TGTGCCAGAAGCTTCCCGGGACTAGATTCCTACGAGCAGTACTTC.

V is TRBV27 and J is TRBJ1-4; D gene ambiguous. The germline V and J ends were trimmed by 2 bases and 11 bases, with 6 bases remaining between them. This CDR3 is 11 amino acids long. The germline CDR1 and CDR2 sequences are MNHEY and SMNVEV (reference sequence). This CDR3 is CASSLGEKLFF. The CDR3 DNA reads TGTGCCAGCAGTTTAGGGGAGAAACTGTTTTTT.

There are a few counts of this clone. The chain has TRBV19 and TRBJ2-2; perhaps TRBD2 as D (6 bases). The germline V gene has CDR1 LNHDA and CDR2 SQIVND (reference sequence). The CDR3 has 15 residues. Deletions cut 1 base from V and 0 bases from J, with 6 bases between. The CDR3 region has the DNA TGTGCCAGTAGTATAGGCGGGGCGAACACCGGGGAGCTGTTTTTT. Protein: CASSIGGANTGELFF.

This clone has only one observation. The chain joins TRBV4-1 to TRBJ2-1; D remains ambiguous. Trimming stripped 1 base from V and 4 bases from J, with 11 bases between. Germline-derived CDR1 and CDR2 are MGHRA and YSYEKL. The CDR3 spans 15 residues. The CDR3 region has the DNA TGCGCCAGCAGCCAAGCAGTGACTGCATACAATGAGCAGTTCTTC. It yields the protein CASSQAVTAYNEQFF.

J is TRBJ1-3 and V is TRBV5-6; the D is unclear. Germline-derived CDR1 and CDR2 are SGHDT and YYEEEE. V lost 4 bases, J lost 4 bases, and 9 bases lay in between. The CDR3 has 13 residues. In DNA, the CDR3 is TGTGCCAGCAGCCGATCTCAGGGAAACACCATATATTTT. Translated, it gives CASSRSQGNTIYF. Full variable domain (remainder filled in from reference TRBV5-6 and TRBJ1-3): DAGVTQSPTHLIKTRGQQVTLRCSPKSGHDTVSWYQQALGQGPQFIFQYYEEEERQRGNFPDRFSGHQFPNYSSELNVNALLLGDSALYLCASSRSQGNTIYFGEGSWLTVV.